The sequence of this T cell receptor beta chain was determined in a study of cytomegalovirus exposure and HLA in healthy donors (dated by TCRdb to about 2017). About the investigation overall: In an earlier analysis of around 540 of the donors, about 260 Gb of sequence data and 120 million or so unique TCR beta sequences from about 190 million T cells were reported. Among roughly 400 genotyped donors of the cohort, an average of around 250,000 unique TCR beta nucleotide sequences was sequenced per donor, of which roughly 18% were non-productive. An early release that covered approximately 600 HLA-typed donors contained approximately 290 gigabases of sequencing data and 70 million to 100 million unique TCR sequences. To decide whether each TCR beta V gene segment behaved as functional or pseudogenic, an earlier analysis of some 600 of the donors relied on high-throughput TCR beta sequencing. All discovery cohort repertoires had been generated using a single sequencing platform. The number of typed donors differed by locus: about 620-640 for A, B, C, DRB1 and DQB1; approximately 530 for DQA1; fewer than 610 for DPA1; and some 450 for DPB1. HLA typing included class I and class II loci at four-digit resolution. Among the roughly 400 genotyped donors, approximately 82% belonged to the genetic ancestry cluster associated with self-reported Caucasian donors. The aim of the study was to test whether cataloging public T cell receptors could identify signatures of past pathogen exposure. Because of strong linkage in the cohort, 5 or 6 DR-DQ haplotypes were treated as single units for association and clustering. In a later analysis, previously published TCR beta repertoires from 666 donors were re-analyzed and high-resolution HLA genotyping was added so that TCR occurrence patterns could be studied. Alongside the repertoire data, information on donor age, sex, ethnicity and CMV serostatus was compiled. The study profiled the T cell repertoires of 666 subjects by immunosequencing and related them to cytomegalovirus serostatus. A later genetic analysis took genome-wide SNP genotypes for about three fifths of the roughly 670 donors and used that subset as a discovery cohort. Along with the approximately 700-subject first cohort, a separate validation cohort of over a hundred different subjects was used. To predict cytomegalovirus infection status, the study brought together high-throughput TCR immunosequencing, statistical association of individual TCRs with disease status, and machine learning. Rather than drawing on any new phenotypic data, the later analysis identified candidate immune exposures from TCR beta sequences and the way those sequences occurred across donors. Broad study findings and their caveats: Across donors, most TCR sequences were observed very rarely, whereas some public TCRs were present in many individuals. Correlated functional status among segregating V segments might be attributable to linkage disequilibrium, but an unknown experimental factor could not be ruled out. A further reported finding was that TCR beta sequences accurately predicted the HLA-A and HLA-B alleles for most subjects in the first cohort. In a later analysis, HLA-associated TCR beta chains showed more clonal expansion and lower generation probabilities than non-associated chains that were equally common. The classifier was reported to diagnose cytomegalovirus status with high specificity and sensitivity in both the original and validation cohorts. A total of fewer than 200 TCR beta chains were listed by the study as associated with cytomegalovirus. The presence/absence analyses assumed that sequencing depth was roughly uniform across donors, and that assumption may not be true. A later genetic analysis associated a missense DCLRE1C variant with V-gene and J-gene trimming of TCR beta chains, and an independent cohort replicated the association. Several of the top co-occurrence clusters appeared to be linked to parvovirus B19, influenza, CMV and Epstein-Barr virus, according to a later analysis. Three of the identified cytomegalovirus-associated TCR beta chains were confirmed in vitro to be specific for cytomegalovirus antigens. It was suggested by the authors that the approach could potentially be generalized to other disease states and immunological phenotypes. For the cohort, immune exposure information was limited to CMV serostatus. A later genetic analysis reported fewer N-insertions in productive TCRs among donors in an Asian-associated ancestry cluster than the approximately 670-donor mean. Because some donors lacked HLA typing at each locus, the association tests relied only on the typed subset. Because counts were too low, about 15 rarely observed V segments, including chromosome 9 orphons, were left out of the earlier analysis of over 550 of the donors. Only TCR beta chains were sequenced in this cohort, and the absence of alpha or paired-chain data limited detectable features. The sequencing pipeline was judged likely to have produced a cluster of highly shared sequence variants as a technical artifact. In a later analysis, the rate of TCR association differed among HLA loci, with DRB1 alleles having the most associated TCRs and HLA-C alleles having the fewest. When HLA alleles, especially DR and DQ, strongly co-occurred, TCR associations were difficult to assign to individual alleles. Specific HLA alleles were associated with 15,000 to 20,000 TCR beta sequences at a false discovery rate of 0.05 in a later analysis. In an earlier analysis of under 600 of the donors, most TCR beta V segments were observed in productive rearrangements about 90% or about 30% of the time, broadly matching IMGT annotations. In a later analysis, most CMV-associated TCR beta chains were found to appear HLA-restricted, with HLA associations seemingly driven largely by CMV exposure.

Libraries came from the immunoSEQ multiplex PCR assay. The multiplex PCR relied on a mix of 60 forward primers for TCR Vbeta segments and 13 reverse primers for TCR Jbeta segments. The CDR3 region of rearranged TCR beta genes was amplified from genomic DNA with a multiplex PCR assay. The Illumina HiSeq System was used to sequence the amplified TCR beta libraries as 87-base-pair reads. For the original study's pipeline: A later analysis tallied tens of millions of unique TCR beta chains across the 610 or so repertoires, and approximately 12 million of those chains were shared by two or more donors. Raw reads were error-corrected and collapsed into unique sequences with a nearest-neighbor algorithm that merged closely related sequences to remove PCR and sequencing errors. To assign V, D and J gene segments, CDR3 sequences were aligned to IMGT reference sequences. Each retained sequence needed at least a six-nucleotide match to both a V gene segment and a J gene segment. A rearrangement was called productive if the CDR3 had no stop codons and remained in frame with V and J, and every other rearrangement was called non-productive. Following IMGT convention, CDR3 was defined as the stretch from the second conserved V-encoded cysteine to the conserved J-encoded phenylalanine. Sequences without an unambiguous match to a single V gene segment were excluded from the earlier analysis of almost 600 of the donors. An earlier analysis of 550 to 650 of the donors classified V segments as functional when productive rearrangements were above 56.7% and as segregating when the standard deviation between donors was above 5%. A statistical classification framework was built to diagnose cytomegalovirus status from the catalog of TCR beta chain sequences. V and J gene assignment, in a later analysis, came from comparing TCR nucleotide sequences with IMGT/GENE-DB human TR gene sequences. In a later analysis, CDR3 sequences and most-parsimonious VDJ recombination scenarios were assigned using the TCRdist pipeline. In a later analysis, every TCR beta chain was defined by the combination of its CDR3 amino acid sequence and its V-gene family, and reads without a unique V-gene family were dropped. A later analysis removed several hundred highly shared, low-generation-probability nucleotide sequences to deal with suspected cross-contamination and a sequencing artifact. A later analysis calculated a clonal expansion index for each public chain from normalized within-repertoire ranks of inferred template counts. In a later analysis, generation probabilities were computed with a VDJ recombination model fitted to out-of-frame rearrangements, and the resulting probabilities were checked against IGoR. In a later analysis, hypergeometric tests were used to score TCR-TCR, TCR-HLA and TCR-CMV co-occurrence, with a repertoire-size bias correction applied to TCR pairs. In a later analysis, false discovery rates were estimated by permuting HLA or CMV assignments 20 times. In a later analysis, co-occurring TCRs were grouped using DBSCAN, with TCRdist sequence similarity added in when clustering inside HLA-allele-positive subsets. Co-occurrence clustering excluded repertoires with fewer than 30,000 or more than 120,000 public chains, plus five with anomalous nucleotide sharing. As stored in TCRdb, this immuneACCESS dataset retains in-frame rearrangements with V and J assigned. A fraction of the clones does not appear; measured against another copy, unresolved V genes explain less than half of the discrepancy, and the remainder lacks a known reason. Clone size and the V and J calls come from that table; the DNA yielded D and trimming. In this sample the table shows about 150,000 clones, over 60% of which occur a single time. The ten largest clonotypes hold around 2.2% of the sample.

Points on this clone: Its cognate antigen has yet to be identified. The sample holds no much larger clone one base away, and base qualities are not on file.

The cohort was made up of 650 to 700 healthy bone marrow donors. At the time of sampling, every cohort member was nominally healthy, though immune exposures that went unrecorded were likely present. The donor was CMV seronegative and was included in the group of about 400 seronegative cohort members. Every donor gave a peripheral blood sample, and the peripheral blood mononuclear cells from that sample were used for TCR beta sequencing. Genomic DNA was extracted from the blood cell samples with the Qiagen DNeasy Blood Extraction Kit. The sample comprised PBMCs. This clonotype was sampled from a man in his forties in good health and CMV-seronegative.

The sequence in DNA is TGTGCCAGCAGCTTAACTTCGATAGATACGCAGTATTTT. Translated, it gives CASSLTSIDTQYF. Recombination connected TRBV7-2 to TRBJ2-3; no confident D gene assignment can be made. V lost 2 bases and J lost 5 bases; the stretch between them is 8 bases long. For CDR1 and CDR2, the germline V gene lists SGHTA and FQGNSA. The CDR3 starts with the cysteine, ends with the phenylalanine, and has 13 residues. Only CDR3 DNA is held: 39 bases, read in frame from base 1.